This is a list of T cell receptor beta chains from one sample in a study of blood T cell repertoires in COVID-19. Sequenced by immunoSEQ multiplex PCR; TCRdb stores in-frame clones only, minus some. The sample holds about 230,000 clones, approximately 85% seen once. The sequenced sample was peripheral blood. The receptors derive from a man between 40 and 49 years old with acute or convalescent COVID-19. Each CDR3 is given without its conserved first and last residue. D genes are given only for firm matches.

v_call d_call cdr3_length cdr3_aa
TRBV7-9 . 15 ASSLNLGGGGTDTQY
TRBV6-6 . 9 ASSYAETQY
TRBV27 . 14 ASSARQGWPGNTIY
TRBV9 TRBD1 11 ASSGTGQETQY
TRBV30 TRBD2 13 AWSPPGSGGHEQY
TRBV27 . 12 ASSFGLRSEKLF
TRBV2 . 11 ASSLTRDSPLH
TRBV3-1/TRBV3-2 . 12 ASTHTSLDTEAF
TRBV23-1 TRBD1 14 ASSQSRQGAVTEAF
TRBV5-6 . 12 ASSLVQGAGELF
TRBV2 . 11 ASGQDLNQPQH
TRBV5-8 . 13 ASSRGVVKDQPQH
TRBV9 TRBD2 13 ASSFSGGGPDTQY
TRBV18 . 12 ASSPPSGNTEAF
TRBV19 . 13 ASSIGTGIGGKLF
TRBV10-2 . 12 ASSDGSSYNEQF